This TCR beta chain was observed in a study of cytomegalovirus exposure and HLA in healthy donors. Study-wide points: The dataset shows that most TCR sequences were rare, while some public TCRs occurred in many donors. Subsequent analysis revealed that first-cohort TCR clusters tended to co-occur in the roughly 120 validation repertoires.

This clone was observed a few times. Antigen specificity is unknown. Separation from the roughly 670-subject first cohort characterized the roughly 130-subject validation cohort, to which the donors belonged. The CDR3 sequence is 14 residues long. CDR1 is SQVTM and CDR2 is ANQGSEA in the germline V gene. The junction had 7 bases not matched to a gene; V was cut back by 6 bases and J by 3 bases. The repertoire was sequenced with immunoSEQ multiplex PCR; TCRdb's copy has only in-frame clones and lacks some. The sample contains 250,000 to 350,000 clones, approximately 90% of which appear only once. The sequence was obtained from a woman aged 18-29 years in good health and CMV-seronegative. The chain is built from TRBV29-1 and TRBJ1-2; 10 positions match TRBD1. The specimen sequenced was PBMCs. The CDR3 nucleotides read TGCAGCGTGGGGACAGGGGATGTTGACTATGGCTACACCTTC. It encodes CSVGTGDVDYGYTF.